This T cell receptor (beta chain) was obtained from a study of control samples from healthy donors and cancer patients. Assay used: immunoSEQ multiplex PCR; TCRdb lists only in-frame clones, some missing. The sample lists fewer than 150,000 clones; approximately 89% were seen once. The CDR3 sequence is 13 residues long. Deletions cut 5 bases from V and 7 bases from J, with 12 bases between. The chain couples TRBV12-3 or TRBV12-4 to TRBJ1-5; no reliable D call. The specimen sequenced was blood. The sequence was obtained from a man aged 18 to 29 in good health. Written as DNA, the CDR3 is TGTGCCAGCAGTCCCCTTAGGCCCCAGCCCCAGCATTTT. It specifies CASSPLRPQPQHF.